Below are 17 T cell receptor beta chains sequenced from a single sample in a study of cytomegalovirus exposure and HLA in healthy donors. A multiplex PCR was run with 60 Vbeta primers and 13 Jbeta primers. Clones were read by immunoSEQ multiplex PCR, and TCRdb kept only the in-frame ones, dropping some. The table includes some 150,000 clones, about 77% detected once. Input material: PBMCs. The source is a female donor in good health and CMV-seronegative.

The chain couples TRBV18 to TRBJ2-3; 10 bases agree with TRBD1. Trimming cost V 3 bases and J 6 bases; bases outside gene matches: 9. In germline, CDR1 is KGHSH, CDR2 LQKENI. CDR3 size: 16 residues. CDR3 sequence (DNA): TGTGCCAGCTCACCGACCCCGGGACAGGGGCCGGATACGCAGTATTTT. It is translated as CASSPTPGQGPDTQYF.

This clone was seen a few times. The V and J genes are TRBV5-4 and TRBJ2-1; 10 nucleotides align to TRBD2. CDR1 and CDR2 (germline): SGHNT, YYREEE (reference sequence). Losses at the gene ends were 2 bases for V and 4 bases for J; bases not matched to a gene: 3. The length of the CDR3 is 15 residues. As DNA, the CDR3 is TGTGCCAGCAGCTTTACTAGCGGGATTTACAATGAGCAGTTCTTC. Translation: CASSFTSGIYNEQFF.

V and J are TRBV11-2 and TRBJ2-7; unclear D gene. From germline, CDR1 is SGHAT and CDR2 FQNNGV. The CDR3 totals 13 residues. The germline V and J ends were trimmed by 3 bases and 3 bases, with 9 bases remaining between them. In DNA form, the CDR3 reads TGTGCCAGCAGCTTGGAGTATCTCTACGAGCAGTACTTC. Protein sequence: CASSLEYLYEQYF. Based on the CDR3 plus reference TRBV11-2 and TRBJ2-7, the full variable domain is EAGVAQSPRYKIIEKRQSVAFWCNPISGHATLYWYQQILGQGPKLLIQFQNNGVVDDSQLPKDRFSAERLKGVDSTLKIQPAKLEDSAVYLCASSLEYLYEQYFGPGTRLTVT.

The V gene is TRBV7-3, the J gene TRBJ2-7; 9 bases map to TRBD1. Trimming cost V 5 bases and J 3 bases; bases outside gene matches: 14. The CDR3 is 17 amino acids. Looked up from germline, CDR1 is SGHTA and CDR2 is FQGTGA. The CDR3 loop is CASSPLSAGQGFYEQYF. The DNA for the CDR3 is TGTGCCAGCAGCCCACTTTCGGCGGGACAGGGATTCTACGAGCAGTACTTC.

The chain is built from TRBV2 and TRBJ1-1, with D uncertain. Trimming took off 6 bases at V and 4 bases at J, with 12 bases between the two ends. In germline, CDR1 is SNHLY, CDR2 FYNNEI. The CDR3 contains 13 residues. This CDR3 reads CASSNRRGTEAFF. CDR3 in DNA: TGTGCCAGCAGCAACCGACGGGGCACTGAAGCTTTCTTT.

This clone was detected a few times. The chain has TRBV5-6 and TRBJ1-1; 9 bases match TRBD1. In germline, CDR1 is SGHDT, CDR2 YYEEEE. This CDR3 region has 17 residues. With V trimmed by 4 bases and J by 0 bases, 10 bases remained unmatched. This CDR3 reads CASSPLGQGYMNTEAFF. CDR3 bases: TGTGCCAGCAGCCCTCTGGGACAGGGATACATGAACACTGAAGCTTTCTTT.

V usage is TRBV4-2 and J usage is TRBJ2-5, with D perhaps matching TRBD1 (8 bases). CDR3 length equals 14 residues. Germline V gene sequence: CDR1 LGHNA, CDR2 YNFKEQ. V was shortened by 4 bases and J by 11 bases, with 20 bases between the two germline ends. The chain's CDR3 is CASSPGQAAGEQYF. The CDR3 coding sequence is TGTGCCAGCAGCCCGGGACAGGCGGCGGGGGAGCAGTACTTC.

J is TRBJ2-7 and V is TRBV11-3; D unclear. This CDR3 has 12 amino acids. Germline V CDR1 and CDR2: SGHNT, YENEEA. Trimming cost V 5 bases and J 0 bases, with 5 bases left between them. CDR3 nucleotides: TGTGCCAGCAGCCCGAGCTCCTACGAGCAGTACTTC. It is translated as CASSPSSYEQYF.

V and J are TRBV4-2 and TRBJ1-1; D uncertain. The CDR3 totals 16 residues. Germline CDR1 and CDR2: LGHNA and YNFKEQ. V lost 0 bases and J 2 bases, leaving 13 bases between the germline ends. CDR3: CASSQDLSRLNTEAFF. CDR3 bases: TGTGCCAGCAGCCAAGATCTTTCCAGGCTCAACACTGAAGCTTTCTTT.

This chain joins TRBV7-8 and TRBJ2-1, with a tentative D call TRBD1 (5 bases). Germline V gene lookup returns CDR1 SGHVS and CDR2 FQNEAQ. CDR3 length: 16 residues. The V end was cut by 5 bases, the J end by 10 bases, with 24 bases between. The CDR3 sequence: CASSLGSQVWGQEQFF. The CDR3 DNA is TGTGCCAGCAGCCTAGGGTCTCAGGTGTGGGGCCAGGAGCAGTTCTTC.

The gene calls are TRBV29-1 and TRBJ2-2; 10 bases agree with TRBD1. The CDR3 consists of 13 residues. Germline assignment: CDR1 SQVTM and CDR2 ANQGSEA. CDR3 DNA sequence: TGCGGAACGACAGGGGGCGGGGGCGGGGAGCTGTTTTTT. This encodes CGTTGGGGGELFF.

This clone has just one count. The chain links TRBV19 to TRBJ2-3; D is uncertain. This CDR3 is 16 amino acids long. V was clipped by 3 bases and J by 2 bases, with 15 bases between them. CDR1 is LNHDA and CDR2 is SQIVND in the germline V gene (reference sequence). The CDR3 here is CASSINPTSYTDTQYF. CDR3 bases: TGTGCCAGTAGTATCAACCCGACATCCTACACAGATACGCAGTATTTT. Variable domain in full (rest from reference TRBV19 and TRBJ2-3): DGGITQSPKYLFRKEGQNVTLSCEQNLNHDAMYWYRQDPGQGLRLIYYSQIVNDFQKGDIAEGYSVSREKKESFPLTVTSAQKNPTAFYLCASSINPTSYTDTQYFGPGTRLTVL.

The rearrangement uses TRBV27 and TRBJ1-1, with 8 bases identical to TRBD1. CDR3 length equals 16 residues. Germline values: CDR1 MNHEY, CDR2 SMNVEV (reference sequence). V gave up 5 bases and J gave up 4 bases; unmatched junction bases: 12. CDR3 protein: CASSQVGQGGGTEAFF. CDR3 DNA sequence: TGTGCCAGCAGTCAAGTAGGACAGGGCGGGGGCACTGAAGCTTTCTTT.

This clone was observed a few times. V gene TRBV25-1 combines with J gene TRBJ2-7; D might be TRBD1 (5 bases). This CDR3 region has 13 residues. Germline V lookup: CDR1 MGHDK, CDR2 SYGVNS. Deletions cut 3 bases from V and 2 bases from J, with 8 bases between. CDR3 loop: CASSDREPYEQYF. DNA of the CDR3: TGTGCCAGCAGTGACAGGGAACCCTACGAGCAGTACTTC.

This chain joins TRBV5-1 and TRBJ1-1; 7 bases are a match to TRBD1. CDR1 and CDR2 from the germline V gene are SGHRS and YFSETQ. The trim removed 4 bases at V and 7 bases at J, leaving 19 bases unmatched. The CDR3 contains 17 residues. CDR3 loop: CASSPNVQRGLTGEAFF. The CDR3 DNA sequence: TGCGCCAGCAGCCCCAATGTCCAAAGGGGGCTAACGGGTGAAGCTTTCTTT.

This clone appeared once. The chain uses TRBV7-6 and TRBJ1-5; 7 bases line up with TRBD1. Germline V gives CDR1 SGHVS, CDR2 FNYEAQ. After removal of 5 bases from V and 5 bases from J, the junction contained 9 bases not matched to a gene. The length of the CDR3 is 15 residues. This CDR3 is CASSSRQGDDQPQHF. The CDR3 bases are TGTGCCAGCAGCAGTAGACAGGGAGATGATCAGCCCCAGCATTTT.

The chain has TRBV5-1 and TRBJ2-3; 10 bases line up with TRBD2. The CDR3 is 15 residues long. V was pared by 2 bases and J by 1 base, with 1 base of the junction left unmatched. CDR1 and CDR2 from the germline V gene are SGHRS and YFSETQ. CDR3 residues: CASSFGTSGTDTQYF. The CDR3 DNA sequence: TGCGCCAGCAGCTTCGGGACTAGCGGCACAGATACGCAGTATTTT.